This T cell receptor beta chain was retrieved from a study of OX40 agonist ivuxolimab in advanced cancers. Study information: Across the patients, intravenous ivuxolimab was delivered every 2 weeks at 0.01 to 10 mg/kg. The study, taken as a whole, reports: Partly responding patients at 0.1-3.0 mg/kg showed some of the smallest clonal expansion.

As concerns this clone: Antigen unknown.

The V gene lost 1 base and the J gene lost 6 bases, with 15 bases spanning the gap. This CDR3 region has 16 residues. Per the germline V gene, CDR1 is SGHNT and CDR2 is YENEEA. Samples were taken at baseline and on day 1 of cycles 4 and 7. Only in-frame clones appear in the TCRdb table, and some are missing; sequencing was by immunoSEQ multiplex PCR. The sample has over 50,000 clones, approximately 91% seen once. Sequencing was performed on CD4+ or CD8+ T cells sorted from blood, taken in a trial of the OX40 agonist ivuxolimab. This clonotype originated in an adult with an advanced solid tumor such as melanoma, head and neck, liver or kidney cancer. V usage is TRBV11-3 and J usage is TRBJ2-2, with D perhaps matching TRBD1 (6 bases). CDR3 in DNA: TGTGCCAGCAGCTTAGTGCCTCAGGGGATGTCCGGGGAGCTGTTTTTT. Translation gives CASSLVPQGMSGELFF.